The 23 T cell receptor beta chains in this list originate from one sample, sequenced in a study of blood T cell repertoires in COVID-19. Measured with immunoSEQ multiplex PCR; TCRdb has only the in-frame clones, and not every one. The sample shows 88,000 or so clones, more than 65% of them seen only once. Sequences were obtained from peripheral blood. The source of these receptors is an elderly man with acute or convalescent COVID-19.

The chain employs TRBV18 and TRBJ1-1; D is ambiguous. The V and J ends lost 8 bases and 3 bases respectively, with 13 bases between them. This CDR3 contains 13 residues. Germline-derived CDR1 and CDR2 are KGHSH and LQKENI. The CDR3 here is CASTKASDTEAFF. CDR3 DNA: TGTGCCAGCACTAAAGCAAGTGACACTGAAGCTTTCTTT. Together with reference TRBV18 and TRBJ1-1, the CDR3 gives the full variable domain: NAGVMQNPRHLVRRRGQEARLRCSPMKGHSHVYWYRQLPEEGLKFMVYLQKENIIDESGMPKERFSAEFPKEGPSILRIQQVVRGDSAAYFCASTKASDTEAFFGQGTRLTVV.

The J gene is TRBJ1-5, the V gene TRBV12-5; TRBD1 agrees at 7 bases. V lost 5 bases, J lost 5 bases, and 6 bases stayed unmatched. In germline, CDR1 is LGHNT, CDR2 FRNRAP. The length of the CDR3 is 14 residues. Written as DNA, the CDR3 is TGTGCTAGTGGTCTGGGACAGAGTTATCAGCCCCAGCATTTT. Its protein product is CASGLGQSYQPQHF.

The CDR3 is CASSHLRTGRTPQMNTEAFF. Here the CDR3 DNA reads TGCGCCAGCAGCCATCTACGGACAGGGCGAACCCCCCAGATGAACACTGAAGCTTTCTTT. V gene TRBV5-1 combines with J gene TRBJ1-1; 8 positions match TRBD1. This CDR3 is built from 20 residues. Looked up from germline, CDR1 is SGHRS and CDR2 is YFSETQ. Unmatched junction bases numbered 20, after V lost 4 bases and J lost 0 bases.

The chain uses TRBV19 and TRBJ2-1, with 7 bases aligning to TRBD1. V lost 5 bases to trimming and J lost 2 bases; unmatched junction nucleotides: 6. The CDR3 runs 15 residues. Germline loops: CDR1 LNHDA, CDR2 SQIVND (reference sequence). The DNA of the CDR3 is TGTGCCAGTAGTTTCGACAGGGAGCCCTACAATGAGCAGTTCTTC. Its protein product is CASSFDREPYNEQFF.

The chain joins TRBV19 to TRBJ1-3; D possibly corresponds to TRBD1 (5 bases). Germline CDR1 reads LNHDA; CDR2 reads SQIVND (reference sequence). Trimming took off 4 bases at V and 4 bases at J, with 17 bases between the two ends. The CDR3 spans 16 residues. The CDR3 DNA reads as TGTGCCAGTAGTACGCTTGCCGGGGGATCCGGAAACACCATATATTTT. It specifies CASSTLAGGSGNTIYF.

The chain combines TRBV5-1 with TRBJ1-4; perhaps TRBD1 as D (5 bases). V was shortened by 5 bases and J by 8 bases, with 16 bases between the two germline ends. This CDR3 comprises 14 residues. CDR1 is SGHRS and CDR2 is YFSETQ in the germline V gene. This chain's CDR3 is CASRVGGADEKLFF. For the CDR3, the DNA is TGCGCCAGCAGGGTGGGAGGGGCGGACGAAAAACTGTTTTTT.

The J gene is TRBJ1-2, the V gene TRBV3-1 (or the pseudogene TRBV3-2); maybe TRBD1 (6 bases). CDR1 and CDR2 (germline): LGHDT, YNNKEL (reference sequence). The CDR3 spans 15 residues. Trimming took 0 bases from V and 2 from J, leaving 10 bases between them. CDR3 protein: CASSQDGQGNYGYTF. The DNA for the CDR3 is TGTGCCAGCAGCCAAGATGGGCAGGGGAACTATGGCTACACCTTC.

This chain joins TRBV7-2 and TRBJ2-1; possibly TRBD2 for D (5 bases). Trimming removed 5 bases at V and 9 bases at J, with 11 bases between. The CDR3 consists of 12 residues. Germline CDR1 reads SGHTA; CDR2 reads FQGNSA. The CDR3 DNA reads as TGTGCCAGCAGCGCATCCCGGGGTGAGCAGTTCTTC. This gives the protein CASSASRGEQFF. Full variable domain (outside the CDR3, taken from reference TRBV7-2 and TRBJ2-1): GAGVSQSPSNKVTEKGKDVELRCDPISGHTALYWYRQSLGQGLEFLIYFQGNSAPDKSGLPSDRFSAERTGGSVSTLTIQRTQQEDSAVYLCASSASRGEQFFGPGTRLTVL.

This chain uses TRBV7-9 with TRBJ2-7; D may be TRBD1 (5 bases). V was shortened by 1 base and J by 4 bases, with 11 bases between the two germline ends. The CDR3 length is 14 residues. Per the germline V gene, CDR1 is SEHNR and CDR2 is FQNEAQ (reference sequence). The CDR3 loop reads CASSLGQLGYEQYF. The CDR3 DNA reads TGTGCCAGCAGCTTAGGACAGCTGGGTTACGAGCAGTACTTC.

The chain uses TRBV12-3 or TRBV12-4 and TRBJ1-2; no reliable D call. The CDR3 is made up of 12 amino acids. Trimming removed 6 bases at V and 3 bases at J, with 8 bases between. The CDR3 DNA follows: TGTGCCAGCAGGGGGAGGGACTATGGCTACACCTTC. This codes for CASRGRDYGYTF.

The CDR3 here is CASSTRTQGETQYF. The DNA for the CDR3 is TGTGCCAGCAGCACCCGGACTCAAGGGGAGACCCAGTACTTC. This chain joins TRBV3-1 (or the pseudogene TRBV3-2) and TRBJ2-5; possibly TRBD2 for D (5 bases). The CDR3 contains 14 residues. In germline, CDR1 is LGHDT, CDR2 YNNKEL (reference sequence). V was shortened by 5 bases and J by 5 bases, with 15 bases between the two germline ends.

CDR3 residues: CASSPTASSGANVLTF. DNA for the CDR3: TGTGCCAGCAGCCCGACTGCAAGCTCTGGGGCCAACGTCCTGACTTTC. The rearrangement uses TRBV7-3 and TRBJ2-6; D ambiguous. The CDR3 has 16 amino acids. V gave up 5 bases and J gave up 0 bases, with 11 bases separating them. Germline V gene sequence: CDR1 SGHTA, CDR2 FQGTGA.

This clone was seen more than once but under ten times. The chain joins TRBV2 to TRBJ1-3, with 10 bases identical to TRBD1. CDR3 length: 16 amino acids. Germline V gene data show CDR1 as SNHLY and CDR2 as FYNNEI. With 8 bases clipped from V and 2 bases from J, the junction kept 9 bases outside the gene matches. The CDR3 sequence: CASGDGGTGAGNTIYF. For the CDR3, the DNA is TGTGCCAGCGGGGATGGGGGGACAGGGGCTGGAAACACCATATATTTT.

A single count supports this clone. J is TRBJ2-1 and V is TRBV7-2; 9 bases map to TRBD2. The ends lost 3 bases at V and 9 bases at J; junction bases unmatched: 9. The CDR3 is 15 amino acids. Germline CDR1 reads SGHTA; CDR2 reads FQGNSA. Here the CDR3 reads CASSFGTSRFGEQFF. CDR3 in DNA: TGTGCCAGCAGCTTCGGGACTAGCAGATTCGGTGAGCAGTTCTTC.

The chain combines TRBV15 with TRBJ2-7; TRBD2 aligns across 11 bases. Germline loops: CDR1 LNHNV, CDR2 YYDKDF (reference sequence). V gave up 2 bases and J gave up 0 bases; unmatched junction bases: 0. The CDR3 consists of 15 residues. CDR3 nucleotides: TGTGCCACCAGCAGACTAGCGGGGGGCTCCTACGAGCAGTACTTC. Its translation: CATSRLAGGSYEQYF.

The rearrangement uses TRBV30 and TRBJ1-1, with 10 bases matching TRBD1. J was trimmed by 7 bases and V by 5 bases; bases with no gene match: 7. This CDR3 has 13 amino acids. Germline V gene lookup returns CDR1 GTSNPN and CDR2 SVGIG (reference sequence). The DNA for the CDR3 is TGTGCCTGGGGGACAGGGGCTGGGGGTGAAGCTTTCTTT. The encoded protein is CAWGTGAGGEAFF.

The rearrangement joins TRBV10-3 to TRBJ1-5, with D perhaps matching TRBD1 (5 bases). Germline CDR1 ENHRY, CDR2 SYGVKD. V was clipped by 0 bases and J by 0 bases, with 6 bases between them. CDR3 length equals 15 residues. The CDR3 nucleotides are TGTGCCATCAGTGAGTCAGGGGATAGCAATCAGCCCCAGCATTTT. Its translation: CAISESGDSNQPQHF.

CDR3 bases: TGTGCCAGCAGCCAAGAACTAACTAGCGGGGGTACAGATACGCAGTATTTT. This gives the protein CASSQELTSGGTDTQYF. This chain connects TRBV3-1 (or the pseudogene TRBV3-2) to TRBJ2-3; 11 nucleotides agree with TRBD2. Unmatched junction bases numbered 5, after V lost 0 bases and J lost 3 bases. CDR3 length: 17 amino acids. The germline V gene has CDR1 LGHDT and CDR2 YNNKEL (reference sequence).

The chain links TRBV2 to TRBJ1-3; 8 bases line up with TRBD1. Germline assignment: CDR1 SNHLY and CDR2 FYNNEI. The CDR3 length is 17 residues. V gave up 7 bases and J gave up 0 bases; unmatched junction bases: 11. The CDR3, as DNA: TGTGCCAGCAACCCCAGGACAGGGATAACCTCTGGAAACACCATATATTTT. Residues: CASNPRTGITSGNTIYF.

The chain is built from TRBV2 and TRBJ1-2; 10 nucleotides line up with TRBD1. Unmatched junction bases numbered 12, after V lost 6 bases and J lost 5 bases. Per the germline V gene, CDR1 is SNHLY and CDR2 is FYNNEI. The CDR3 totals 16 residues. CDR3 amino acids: CASSVLPGTGVYGYTF. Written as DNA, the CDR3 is TGTGCCAGCAGCGTTCTTCCCGGGACAGGGGTATATGGCTACACCTTC.

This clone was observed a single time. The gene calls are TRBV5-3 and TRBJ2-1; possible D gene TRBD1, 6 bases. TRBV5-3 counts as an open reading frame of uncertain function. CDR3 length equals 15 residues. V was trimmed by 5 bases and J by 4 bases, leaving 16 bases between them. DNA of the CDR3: TGTGCCAGAAGATGGGGGCAATCCGGATACAATGAGCAGTTCTTC. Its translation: CARRWGQSGYNEQFF.

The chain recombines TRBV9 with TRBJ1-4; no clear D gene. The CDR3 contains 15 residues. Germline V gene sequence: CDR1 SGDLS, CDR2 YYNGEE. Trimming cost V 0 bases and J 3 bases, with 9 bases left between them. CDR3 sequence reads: CASSVGGVPNEKLFF. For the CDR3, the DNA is TGTGCCAGCAGCGTAGGCGGGGTTCCTAATGAAAAACTGTTTTTT.

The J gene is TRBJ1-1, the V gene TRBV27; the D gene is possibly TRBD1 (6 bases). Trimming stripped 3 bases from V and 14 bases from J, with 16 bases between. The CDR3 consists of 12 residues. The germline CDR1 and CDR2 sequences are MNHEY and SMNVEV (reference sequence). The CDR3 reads CASSLGGQGPFF. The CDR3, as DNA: TGTGCCAGCAGTTTGGGGGGGCAGGGGCCCTTCTTT.